Listed below are T cell receptor beta chains from one sample, sequenced in a study of neoadjuvant anti-PD-1 for oral cavity cancer. Libraries were prepared by immunoSEQ multiplex PCR; TCRdb keeps only in-frame clonotypes and omits some of them. The table lists some 15,000 clones, more than 75% of them singletons. The source was PBMCs, collected after nivolumab (anti-PD-1) treatment. These receptors originate from a person between 35 and 79 years old with oral cavity squamous cell carcinoma. CDR3s include the opening cysteine and the closing phenylalanine or tryptophan. Fields, in order: J gene, V gene, D gene, clone size, CDR3 DNA, CDR3 protein. A D gene is named only where the DNA matches it firmly. Expanded clones are given a class, and other clones once, few, many or no size at all.

j_gene: TRBJ2-7
v_gene: TRBV4-1
d_gene: TRBD2
abundance: .
CDR3nt: TGCGCCAGCAGCCAAGAGAGACTAGCGGGAGTCGAGCAGTACTTC
CDR3aa: CASSQERLAGVEQYF

j_gene: TRBJ2-6
v_gene: TRBV28
d_gene: .
abundance: .
CDR3nt: TGTGCCAGCACTCCTGAGGCGAGGGCCAACGTCCTGACTTTC
CDR3aa: CASTPEARANVLTF

j_gene: TRBJ2-2
v_gene: TRBV29-1
d_gene: TRBD1
abundance: .
CDR3nt: TGCAGCGCCGACAGGGGACGGACCGGGGAGCTGTTTTTT
CDR3aa: CSADRGRTGELFF

j_gene: TRBJ1-4
v_gene: TRBV6-5
d_gene: TRBD1
abundance: .
CDR3nt: TGTGCCAGCAGTGGCTCACAGGGGGTCAGAGAAAAACTGTTTTTT
CDR3aa: CASSGSQGVREKLFF

j_gene: TRBJ2-1
v_gene: TRBV5-1
d_gene: .
abundance: once
CDR3nt: TGCGCCAGCAGCTTGGACGGCGCTTCCTACAATGAGCAGTTCTTC
CDR3aa: CASSLDGASYNEQFF

j_gene: TRBJ1-4
v_gene: TRBV28
d_gene: .
abundance: .
CDR3nt: TGTGCCAGCAGTAAGGGGGGCTCTACTAATGAAAAACTGTTTTTT
CDR3aa: CASSKGGSTNEKLFF

j_gene: TRBJ1-5
v_gene: TRBV6-5
d_gene: .
abundance: .
CDR3nt: TGTGCCAGCACCCCCCCCGGCAATCAGCCCCAGCATTTT
CDR3aa: CASTPPGNQPQHF

j_gene: TRBJ2-5
v_gene: TRBV7-9
d_gene: .
abundance: .
CDR3nt: TGTGCCAGCAGCTTAGCGTCCAGGGTCCAAGAGACCCAGTACTTC
CDR3aa: CASSLASRVQETQYF

j_gene: TRBJ2-5
v_gene: TRBV5-4
d_gene: TRBD2
abundance: .
CDR3nt: TGTGCCAGCAGCTCGGAACATACTAGCGGGCGGGAGACCCAGTACTTC
CDR3aa: CASSSEHTSGRETQYF

j_gene: TRBJ2-7
v_gene: TRBV2
d_gene: TRBD2
abundance: .
CDR3nt: TGTGCCAGCAGTGAAGGTTGGGCCGGGACTAGCTTGGGCTCCTACGAGCAGTACTTC
CDR3aa: CASSEGWAGTSLGSYEQYF

j_gene: TRBJ1-3
v_gene: TRBV4-1
d_gene: .
abundance: once
CDR3nt: TGCGCCAGCAGCCATGGTTATAACAGGGTTAAAACTGGAAACACCATATATTTT
CDR3aa: CASSHGYNRVKTGNTIYF

j_gene: TRBJ1-1
v_gene: TRBV5-1
d_gene: .
abundance: .
CDR3nt: TGCGCCAGCAGCCAAATCGGGGGGAACACTGAAGCTTTCTTT
CDR3aa: CASSQIGGNTEAFF

j_gene: TRBJ1-3
v_gene: TRBV27
d_gene: .
abundance: once
CDR3nt: TGTGCCAGCAGTTTACTCCGGGGCGGGGGGTTCGGCACCATATATTTT
CDR3aa: CASSLLRGGGFGTIYF

j_gene: TRBJ2-3
v_gene: TRBV27
d_gene: .
abundance: once
CDR3nt: TGTGCCAGCGGTTTGACAGGGACTTTTATTACAGATACGCAGTATTTT
CDR3aa: CASGLTGTFITDTQYF

j_gene: TRBJ1-5
v_gene: TRBV10-3
d_gene: .
abundance: .
CDR3nt: TGTGCCATCAGTGAGACGCCACAGGGCTGGAGCAATCAGCCCCAGCATTTT
CDR3aa: CAISETPQGWSNQPQHF

j_gene: TRBJ1-4
v_gene: TRBV4-1
d_gene: .
abundance: once
CDR3nt: TGCGCCAGCAGCGCTAATGTGAATGGGGAAAAACTGTTTTTT
CDR3aa: CASSANVNGEKLFF

j_gene: TRBJ1-3
v_gene: TRBV13
d_gene: TRBD1
abundance: .
CDR3nt: TGTGCCAGCAGCCCATACGTAGACCGGGACAGGGTCGGAAACACCATATATTTT
CDR3aa: CASSPYVDRDRVGNTIYF

j_gene: TRBJ1-3
v_gene: TRBV19
d_gene: .
abundance: .
CDR3nt: TGTGCCAGTAGTGTGGGACGGAGCAACTCTGGAAACACCATATATTTT
CDR3aa: CASSVGRSNSGNTIYF

j_gene: TRBJ2-2
v_gene: TRBV5-1
d_gene: TRBD1
abundance: few
CDR3nt: TGCGCCAGCAGCCTAAGACAGGGGGTTCATCGGGAGCTGTTTTTT
CDR3aa: CASSLRQGVHRELFF

j_gene: TRBJ2-5
v_gene: TRBV28
d_gene: .
abundance: .
CDR3nt: TGTGCCAGCAGTTCGCGGGGATGGTACCAAGAGACCCAGTACTTC
CDR3aa: CASSSRGWYQETQYF

j_gene: TRBJ2-1
v_gene: TRBV13
d_gene: TRBD2
abundance: .
CDR3nt: TGTGCCAGCAGCTTACTCCGAGGTAGCGGGAGGGCCGGGTCCTACAATGAGCAGTTCTTC
CDR3aa: CASSLLRGSGRAGSYNEQFF

j_gene: TRBJ1-2
v_gene: TRBV5-4
d_gene: TRBD1
abundance: .
CDR3nt: TGTGCCAGCAGCCGCCAGGGGGGCAGCTATGGCTACACCTTC
CDR3aa: CASSRQGGSYGYTF

j_gene: TRBJ1-1
v_gene: TRBV5-4
d_gene: .
abundance: .
CDR3nt: TGTGCCAGCAGCTCACCGGACACTGAAGCTTTCTTT
CDR3aa: CASSSPDTEAFF

j_gene: TRBJ2-1
v_gene: TRBV27
d_gene: TRBD2
abundance: once
CDR3nt: TGTGCCAGCAGTCCAACAGTTAGCGGGAGCTCCTACAATGAGCAGTTCTTC
CDR3aa: CASSPTVSGSSYNEQFF